A selection of T cell receptor beta chains follows, all from one sample in a study of blood T cell repertoires in COVID-19. Clones were read by immunoSEQ multiplex PCR, and TCRdb kept only the in-frame ones, dropping some. The sample carries about 240,000 clones, around 88% recorded once. Sequenced input: PBMCs or T cells enriched from blood (not recorded which). The receptors derive from a woman in her 40s with acute COVID-19. Both conserved end residues are trimmed from each CDR3.

v_gene,j_gene,CDR3aa
TRBV3-1/TRBV3-2,TRBJ1-2,ASSQAEDYYT
TRBV2,TRBJ1-1,ASSDRGYDTEAF
TRBV5-4,TRBJ1-6,ASSLYGQSSYNSPLH
TRBV25-1,TRBJ2-7,ASSELGGFGSYEQY
TRBV9,TRBJ2-1,ASSPLAGGSYNEQF
TRBV28,TRBJ1-5,ASKDGTANQPQH
TRBV24-1,TRBJ1-2,ATSEPGGLGYT
TRBV4-2,TRBJ2-1,ASSPLGQGMGNEQF
TRBV7-3,TRBJ2-3,ASSSTSGTDTQY
TRBV18,TRBJ1-4,ASSRTKSTNEKLF
TRBV5-5,TRBJ1-1,ASSFRGPGPLAEAF
TRBV7-9,TRBJ1-2,ASSYGTGESYT
TRBV5-1,TRBJ2-2,ASSLLAGVGTGELF
TRBV5-1,TRBJ1-2,ASSLSPGDYGYT
TRBV6-5,TRBJ2-7,ASSQLTVSYEQY
TRBV5-1,TRBJ1-1,ASSLDTGGTEAF
TRBV4-2,TRBJ2-2,ASSPLTSGRVNTGELF
TRBV4-1,TRBJ2-5,ASSQAYQETQY
TRBV5-4,TRBJ1-2,ASSESRDRVVGGYT
TRBV6-1,TRBJ2-1,ASSEGTSGYNEQF
TRBV28,TRBJ2-7,ASSSSGMGSYEQY
TRBV25-1,TRBJ2-1,ASSTLAGEQF
TRBV7-3,TRBJ2-4,ASSLGQAPKNIQY
TRBV19,TRBJ1-3,ASSAETGYGNTIY
TRBV21-1,TRBJ2-7,ASSIRDRSSYEQY
TRBV19,TRBJ1-5,ASSPKRKTGEGQPQH
TRBV6-4,TRBJ1-1,ASSDILGQGAVNTEAF
TRBV11-3,TRBJ2-6,ASSLVLSGANVLT
TRBV7-3,TRBJ1-6,ASSFGREGPLH
TRBV19,TRBJ1-2,ASSIPLTLYGYT
TRBV6-4,TRBJ2-1,ASSDSNSGSNEQF
TRBV10-1,TRBJ2-3,ASSDIAGNADTQY
TRBV11-3,TRBJ2-7,ASSSDRGLTYEQY
TRBV7-9,TRBJ2-1,ASINPGSSVGNEQF
TRBV4-1,TRBJ2-1,ASSILDGEQF
TRBV3-1/TRBV3-2,TRBJ2-1,ASSQDTSLREQF
TRBV6-5,TRBJ2-7,ASRVEAGGSYEQY
TRBV9,TRBJ2-1,ASSPGLANYNEQF
TRBV21-1,TRBJ2-7,ATWARLEGYEQY
TRBV7-9,TRBJ1-5,ASSLHGGNQPQH
TRBV19,TRBJ2-1,ASSIPTGWNEQF
TRBV12-3/TRBV12-4,TRBJ1-2,ASKLDYGYT
TRBV7-9,TRBJ2-7,ASSHQGASYEQY
TRBV7-8,TRBJ2-2,ASSASGSGTGELF
TRBV4-2,TRBJ1-5,ASSQDRTDNQPQH
TRBV5-8,TRBJ2-3,ASIGLAGGTDTQY